These T cell receptor beta chains were read from a single sample in a study of response to subunit inactivated influenza vaccine. Via MiXCR, TCRdb re-called the RT-PCR reads, giving one row per CDR3 protein. The sample lists around 200,000 distinct CDR3 sequences; approximately 8.7% were seen once. Here the sequenced sample was non-naive T cells sorted from PBMCs, taken on the day of vaccination. Every receptor here comes from a man aged 50 to 59 who received an inactivated influenza vaccine. CDR3s include the opening cysteine and the closing phenylalanine or tryptophan. D genes are given only for firm matches. A row's size may be missing; if present it is once, few, many or a size class.

CDR3nt	CDR3aa	abundance	d_gene	v_gene	j_gene
TGCGCCAGCAGCTTGGGTGGGATCTCTGGAAACACCATATATTTT	CASSLGGISGNTIYF	many	NA	TRBV5-1	TRBJ1-3
TGCGCCAGCAGACAGGGGGCAACTAATGAAAAACTGTTTTTT	CASRQGATNEKLFF	few	TRBD1	TRBV10-2	TRBJ1-4
TGTGCCAGCAGCCAAGATCCTGAGGGTTGGGAGACCCAGTACTTC	CASSQDPEGWETQYF	medium-sized	NA	TRBV3-1	TRBJ2-5
TGTGCCAGCAGAGCCAGGGGGGAGCTGTTTTTT	CASRARGELFF	many	NA	TRBV27	TRBJ2-2
TGTGCCAGCAGCTTAAATCCAGCGATGGTCTACAATGAGCAGTTCTTC	CASSLNPAMVYNEQFF	many	NA	TRBV7-3	TRBJ2-1
TGCGCCAGCAGCCCGGGTCCAAGCACAGATACGCAGTATTTT	CASSPGPSTDTQYF	many	NA	TRBV5-1	TRBJ2-3
TGTGCCAGCAGCCAATGGGGAATGAACCAAGAGACCCAGTACTTC	CASSQWGMNQETQYF	many	NA	TRBV7-2	TRBJ2-5
TGTGCCAGCAGCGTTGGACTGCACACCGGGGAGCTGTTTTTT	CASSVGLHTGELFF	NA	NA	TRBV7-9	TRBJ2-2
TGTGCCAGCAGTAATAACGAGCAGTACTTC	CASSNNEQYF	NA	NA	TRBV28	TRBJ2-7
TGTGCCAGTAGTATATACAGCGGGAAGGCAGATACGCAGTATTTT	CASSIYSGKADTQYF	NA	TRBD2	TRBV19	TRBJ2-3
TGTGCCAGCAGCTTAACCTCAGGGTTCTACGAGCAGTACTTC	CASSLTSGFYEQYF	many	NA	TRBV7-6	TRBJ2-7
TGTGCCAGCAGTCCTACAGGGTCTAGTGGCTACACCTTC	CASSPTGSSGYTF	few	NA	TRBV6-2/TRBV6-3	TRBJ1-2
TGTGCCAGCAGCCGCAGAGGACTAGCGGGAGTTCGCGAGCAGTTCTTC	CASSRRGLAGVREQFF	many	TRBD2	TRBV7-2	TRBJ2-1
TGTGCCAGCAGCTTGGTTAATGTATGGGGCAGGGGTGGCACTGAAGCTTTCTTT	CASSLVNVWGRGGTEAFF	many	NA	TRBV11-1	TRBJ1-1
TGTGCTAGCAGCATCAACAGGGAAGGGACCCAGTACTTC	CASSINREGTQYF	NA	NA	TRBV7-7	TRBJ2-5
TGTGCCAGCAGCCCGGACAGGGCGGGGGGCTACACCTTC	CASSPDRAGGYTF	many	TRBD1	TRBV11-2	TRBJ1-2
TGTGCCAGCAGCTCGGACAGGTTCCGCTCTGGGGCCAACGTCCTGACTTTC	CASSSDRFRSGANVLTF	NA	TRBD1	TRBV5-5	TRBJ2-6
TGCGCCAGCAGCTTGGACGGGACTAGCGGGAGCTACGAGCAGTACTTC	CASSLDGTSGSYEQYF	many	TRBD2	TRBV5-1	TRBJ2-7
TGTGCCAGCAGCCGGACTAGCGGGGGAGAGGTGCAGTTCTTC	CASSRTSGGEVQFF	NA	TRBD2	TRBV7-9	TRBJ2-1
TGTGCCAGCAGCCACCACCCAACTAGCGGGGGGGCGGAAGATACGCAGTATTTT	CASSHHPTSGGAEDTQYF	NA	TRBD2	TRBV4-2	TRBJ2-3
TGTGCCAGCAGCCACCCGGGACAGACTTACAATGAGCAGTTCTTC	CASSHPGQTYNEQFF	NA	TRBD1	TRBV7-9	TRBJ2-1
TGTGCCAGCAGCTACAGGACTAGCGGGGTCGGGGTGTACGAGCAGTACTTC	CASSYRTSGVGVYEQYF	few	NA	TRBV21-1	TRBJ2-7
TGTGCCAGCAGCTTAACTGGGGGCGCTTCCGACCAGTACTTC	CASSLTGGASDQYF	NA	NA	TRBV11-2	TRBJ2-7
TGTGCCATCAGTCCCCCTCAGCGTGGGGAGCTGTTTTTT	CAISPPQRGELFF	many	NA	TRBV10-3	TRBJ2-2
TGTGCCAGCAGCTCGACAGGGTCTGGAAACACCATATATTTT	CASSSTGSGNTIYF	NA	TRBD1	TRBV7-9	TRBJ1-3
TGTGCCATCAAGGATACAGGGGTTGGGACCCAGTACTTC	CAIKDTGVGTQYF	NA	TRBD1	TRBV10-3	TRBJ2-5
TGTGCCAGCAGCTTAGTTCCGGGTTACACAGATACGCAGTATTTT	CASSLVPGYTDTQYF	many	NA	TRBV7-2	TRBJ2-3
TGTGCCAGCAGTACTCGGATAGGGGTGGAGGATAGCAATCAGCCCCAGCATTTT	CASSTRIGVEDSNQPQHF	few	NA	TRBV6-5	TRBJ1-5
TGTGCCAGCACCGCAGGGGCCACTGAAGCTTTCTTT	CASTAGATEAFF	many	NA	TRBV5-4	TRBJ1-1
TGCGCCAGCAGCATGCGGGGGGGAGAAAACTATGGCTACAACTTC	CASSMRGGENYGYNF	NA	NA	TRBV4-1	TRBJ1-2
TGTACCGCGGGGCGGGGGGGCCAAGAGACCCAGTACTTC	CTAGRGGQETQYF	NA	TRBD2	TRBV27	TRBJ2-5
TGCGCCAGCAGCTTGGACGGGGGTTTCTACAATGAGCAGTTCTTC	CASSLDGGFYNEQFF	many	NA	TRBV5-1	TRBJ2-1
TGTGCCACCAAACAACGCGGGGGGTACACAGATACGCAGTATTTT	CATKQRGGYTDTQYF	NA	TRBD2	TRBV28	TRBJ2-3
TGTGCCGTTGCGGGACCCAGCACAGATACGCAGTATTTT	CAVAGPSTDTQYF	many	NA	TRBV12-3/TRBV12-4	TRBJ2-3
TGTGCCAGCAGCCACTCGGACATCGAAAGTGGCTACACCTTC	CASSHSDIESGYTF	NA	NA	TRBV7-9	TRBJ1-2
TGTGCCAGCAGCTACGGGACTAGCGGCTACAATGAGCAGTTCTTC	CASSYGTSGYNEQFF	many	TRBD2	TRBV7-8	TRBJ2-1
TGTGCCAGCTCCCCCGGGACAGGGGGTGGCAATGAGCAGTTCTTC	CASSPGTGGGNEQFF	many	TRBD1	TRBV18	TRBJ2-1
TGCAGTGCTCCTCTAGCGGGGCTATACAATGAGCAGTTCTTC	CSAPLAGLYNEQFF	few	TRBD2	TRBV20-1	TRBJ2-1
TGTGCCAGCAGTGACAGGGTCCCAACTAATGAAAAACTGTTTTTT	CASSDRVPTNEKLFF	NA	TRBD1	TRBV28	TRBJ1-4
TGTGCCAGCAGCACGACAGGGGGGATCTATGGCTACACCTTC	CASSTTGGIYGYTF	NA	TRBD1	TRBV6-1	TRBJ1-2
TGTGCCAGCAGCTTCGTGATAAGCACCGGGACTAGCGGGAGGTCTGTCGGGGAGCTGTTTTTT	CASSFVISTGTSGRSVGELFF	few	TRBD2	TRBV7-2	TRBJ2-2
TGTGCCAGCAGGAAGGGGGGGAATGAGCAGTTCTTC	CASRKGGNEQFF	few	NA	TRBV6-1	TRBJ2-1
TGTGCCAGCACCCCGTTGCCCAGGGGAAGTCCCACAGATACGCAGTATTTT	CASTPLPRGSPTDTQYF	NA	NA	TRBV6-4	TRBJ2-3
TGTGCCACCAGTGATTTGCCCAGGGGGCCCTACAATGAGCAGTTCTTC	CATSDLPRGPYNEQFF	NA	TRBD1	TRBV24-1	TRBJ2-1
TGCGCCAGCAGCAAAGGACAGGGTTCAGATACGCAGTATTTT	CASSKGQGSDTQYF	many	TRBD1	TRBV5-1	TRBJ2-3
TGTGCCACCAGTAATTCCTGGACAGGGTACACCGGGGAGCTGTTTTTT	CATSNSWTGYTGELFF	many	TRBD1	TRBV24-1	TRBJ2-2
TGTGCCAGCAGCCCGGGTTCTCTCACAGATACGCAGTATTTT	CASSPGSLTDTQYF	NA	NA	TRBV7-3	TRBJ2-3
TGCAGTGCTCTGGGCCAAGAGACCCAGTACTTC	CSALGQETQYF	NA	NA	TRBV20-1	TRBJ2-5
TGTGCCAGCAGCCAATCTACGAATTCACCCCTCCACTTT	CASSQSTNSPLHF	many	NA	TRBV16	TRBJ1-6
TGTGCCAGCAGCCCCTGGACTAGCCTGTTGAACACCGGGGAGCTGTTTTTT	CASSPWTSLLNTGELFF	NA	TRBD2	TRBV7-3	TRBJ2-2
TGTGCCAGCAGCCAAACCGGGACACGAAGCACAGATACGCAGTATTTT	CASSQTGTRSTDTQYF	many	NA	TRBV3-1	TRBJ2-3
TGTGCCAGCAGCCAAGTTGTGGGGCGGAGTAATGAAAAACTGTTTTTT	CASSQVVGRSNEKLFF	many	NA	TRBV4-2	TRBJ1-4